This T cell receptor (beta chain) was found in a study of Tregs in tolerant kidney transplant recipients. Whole-study context: Antibodies separated recipient from donor cells. Study outcomes and limitations: Biological reproducibility was not directly addressed, but technical replication error appeared minimal. Expanding Tregs on activated donor B cells appeared to best identify donor-specific TCRbeta clones. The small number of patients limits these findings pending further validation.

Trimming cost V 4 bases and J 4 bases, with 19 bases left between them. CDR1 MGHRA and CDR2 YSYEKL come from the germline V gene. There are 16 residues in the CDR3. Concerning this clone: Its antigen is unknown.

Clones were read by immunoSEQ multiplex PCR, and TCRdb kept only the in-frame ones, dropping some. This sample has approximately 45,000 clones, with just under 97% found just once. V and J are TRBV4-1 and TRBJ2-5, with D perhaps matching TRBD1 or TRBD2 (5 bases each). The sequence derives from a human donor in good health. The source material was Tregs from blood cultured with allogeneic cells. CDR3 sequence reads: CASSPHGDGTRETQYF. For the CDR3, the DNA is TGCGCCAGCAGCCCACATGGCGACGGGACCCGAGAGACCCAGTACTTC.